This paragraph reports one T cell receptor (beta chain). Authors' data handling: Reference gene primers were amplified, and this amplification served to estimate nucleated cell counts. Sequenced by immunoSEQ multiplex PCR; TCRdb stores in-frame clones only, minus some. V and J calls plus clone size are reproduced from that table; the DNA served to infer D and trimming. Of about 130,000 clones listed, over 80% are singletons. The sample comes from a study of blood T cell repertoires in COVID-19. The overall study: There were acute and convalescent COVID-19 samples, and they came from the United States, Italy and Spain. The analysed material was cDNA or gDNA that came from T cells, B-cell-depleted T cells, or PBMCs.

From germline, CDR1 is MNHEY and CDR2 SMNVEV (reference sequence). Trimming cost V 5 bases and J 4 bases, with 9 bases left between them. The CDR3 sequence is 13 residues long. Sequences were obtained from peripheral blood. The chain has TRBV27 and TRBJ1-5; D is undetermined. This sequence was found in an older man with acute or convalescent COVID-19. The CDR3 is CASSLTRNQPQHF. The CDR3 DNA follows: TGTGCCAGCAGTCTAACGAGAAATCAGCCCCAGCATTTT.